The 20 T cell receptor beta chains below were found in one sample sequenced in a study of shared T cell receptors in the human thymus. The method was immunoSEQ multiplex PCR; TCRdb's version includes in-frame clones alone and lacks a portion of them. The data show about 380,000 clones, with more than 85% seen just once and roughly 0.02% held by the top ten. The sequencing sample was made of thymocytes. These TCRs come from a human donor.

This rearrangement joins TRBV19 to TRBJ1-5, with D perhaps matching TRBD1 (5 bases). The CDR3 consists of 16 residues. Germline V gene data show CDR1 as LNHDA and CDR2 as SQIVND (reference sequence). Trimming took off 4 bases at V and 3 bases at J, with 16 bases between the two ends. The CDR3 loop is CASSRGLFPYNQPQHF. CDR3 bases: TGTGCCAGTAGTAGGGGCCTATTCCCCTACAATCAGCCCCAGCATTTT. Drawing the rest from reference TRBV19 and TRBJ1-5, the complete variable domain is DGGITQSPKYLFRKEGQNVTLSCEQNLNHDAMYWYRQDPGQGLRLIYYSQIVNDFQKGDIAEGYSVSREKKESFPLTVTSAQKNPTAFYLCASSRGLFPYNQPQHFGDGTRLSIL.

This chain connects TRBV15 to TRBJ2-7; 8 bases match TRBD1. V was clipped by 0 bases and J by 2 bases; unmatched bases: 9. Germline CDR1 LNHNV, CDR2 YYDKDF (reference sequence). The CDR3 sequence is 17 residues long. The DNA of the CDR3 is TGTGCCACCAGCAGAGATCGTACGCAACAGGGGGCCTACGAGCAGTACTTC. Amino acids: CATSRDRTQQGAYEQYF.

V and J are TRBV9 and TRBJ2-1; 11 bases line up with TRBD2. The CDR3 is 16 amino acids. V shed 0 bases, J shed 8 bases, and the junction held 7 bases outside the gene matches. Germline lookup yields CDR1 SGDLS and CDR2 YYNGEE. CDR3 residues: CASSVEASGRTDEQFF. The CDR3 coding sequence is TGTGCCAGCAGCGTAGAGGCTAGCGGGAGGACAGATGAGCAGTTCTTC. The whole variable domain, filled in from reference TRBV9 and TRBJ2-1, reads DSGVTQTPKHLITATGQRVTLRCSPRSGDLSVYWYQQSLDQGLQFLIQYYNGEERAKGNILERFSAQQFPDLHSELNLSSLELGDSALYFCASSVEASGRTDEQFFGPGTRLTVL.

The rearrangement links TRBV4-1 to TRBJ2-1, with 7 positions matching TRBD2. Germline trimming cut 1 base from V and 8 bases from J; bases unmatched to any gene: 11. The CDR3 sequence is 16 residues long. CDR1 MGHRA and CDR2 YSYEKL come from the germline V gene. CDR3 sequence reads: CASSQVGRRLAHEQFF. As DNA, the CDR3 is TGCGCCAGCAGCCAAGTTGGCAGGCGACTAGCCCATGAGCAGTTCTTC.

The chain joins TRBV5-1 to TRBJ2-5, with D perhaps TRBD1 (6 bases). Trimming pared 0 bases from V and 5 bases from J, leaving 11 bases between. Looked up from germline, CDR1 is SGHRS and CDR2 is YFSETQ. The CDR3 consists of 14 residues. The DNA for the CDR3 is TGCGCCAGCAGCTTGGCCAGGGGCAGGGAGACCCAGTACTTC. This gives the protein CASSLARGRETQYF. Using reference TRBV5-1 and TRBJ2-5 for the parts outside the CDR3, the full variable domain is KAGVTQTPRYLIKTRGQQVTLSCSPISGHRSVSWYQQTPGQGLQFLFEYFSETQRNKGNFPGRFSGRQFSNSRSEMNVSTLELGDSALYLCASSLARGRETQYFGPGTRLLVL.

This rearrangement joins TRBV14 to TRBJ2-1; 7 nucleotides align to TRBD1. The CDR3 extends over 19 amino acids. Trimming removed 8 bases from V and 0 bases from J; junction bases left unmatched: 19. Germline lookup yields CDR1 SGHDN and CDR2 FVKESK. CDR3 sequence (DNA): TGTGCCAGCCAGGAAACACAGGGGCCCAGGACCAGCTCCTACAATGAGCAGTTCTTC. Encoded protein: CASQETQGPRTSSYNEQFF.

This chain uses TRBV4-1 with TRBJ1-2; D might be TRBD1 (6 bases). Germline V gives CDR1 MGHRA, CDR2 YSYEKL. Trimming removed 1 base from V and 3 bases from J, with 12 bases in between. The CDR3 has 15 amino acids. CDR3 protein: CASSQGLGTYYGYTF. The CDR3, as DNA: TGCGCCAGCAGCCAAGGGTTGGGGACATACTATGGCTACACCTTC.

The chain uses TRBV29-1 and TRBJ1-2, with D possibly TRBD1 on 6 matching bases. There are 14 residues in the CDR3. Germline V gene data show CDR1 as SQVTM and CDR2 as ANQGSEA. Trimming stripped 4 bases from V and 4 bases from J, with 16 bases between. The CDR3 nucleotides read TGCAGCGTTGTCCCCCAGGGGCTGGTCTATGGCTACACCTTC. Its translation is CSVVPQGLVYGYTF.

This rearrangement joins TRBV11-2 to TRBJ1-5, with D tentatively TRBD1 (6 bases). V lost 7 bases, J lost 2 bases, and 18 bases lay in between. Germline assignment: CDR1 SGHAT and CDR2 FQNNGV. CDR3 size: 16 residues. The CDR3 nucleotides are TGTGCCAGCACCCCCTCCGGGGGCGTTCGCAATCAGCCCCAGCATTTT. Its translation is CASTPSGGVRNQPQHF.

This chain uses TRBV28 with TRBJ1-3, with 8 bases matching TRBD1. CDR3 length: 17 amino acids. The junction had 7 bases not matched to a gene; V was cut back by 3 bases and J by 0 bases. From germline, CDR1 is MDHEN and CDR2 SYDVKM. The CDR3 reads CASSLGGTGSSGNTIYF. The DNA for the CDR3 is TGTGCCAGCAGTTTGGGGGGGACAGGCAGCTCTGGAAACACCATATATTTT.

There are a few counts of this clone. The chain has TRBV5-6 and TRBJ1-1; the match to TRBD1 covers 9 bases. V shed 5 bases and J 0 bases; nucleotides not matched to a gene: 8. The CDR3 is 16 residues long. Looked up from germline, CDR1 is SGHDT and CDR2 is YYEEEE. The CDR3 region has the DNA TGTGCCAGCAGTCTCCGGGACAGGGCAATGAACACTGAAGCTTTCTTT. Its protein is CASSLRDRAMNTEAFF.

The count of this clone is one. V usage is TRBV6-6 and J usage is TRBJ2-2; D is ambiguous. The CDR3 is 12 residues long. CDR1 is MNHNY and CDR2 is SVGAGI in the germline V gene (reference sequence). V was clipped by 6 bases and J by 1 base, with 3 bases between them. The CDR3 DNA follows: TGTGCCAGCAGAAGGAACACCGGGGAGCTGTTTTTT. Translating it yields CASRRNTGELFF.

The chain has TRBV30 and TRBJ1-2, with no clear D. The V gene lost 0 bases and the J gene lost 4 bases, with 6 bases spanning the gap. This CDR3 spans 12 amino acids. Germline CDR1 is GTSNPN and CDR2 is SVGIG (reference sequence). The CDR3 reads CAWSVSFYGYTF. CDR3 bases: TGTGCCTGGAGTGTTTCCTTCTATGGCTACACCTTC.

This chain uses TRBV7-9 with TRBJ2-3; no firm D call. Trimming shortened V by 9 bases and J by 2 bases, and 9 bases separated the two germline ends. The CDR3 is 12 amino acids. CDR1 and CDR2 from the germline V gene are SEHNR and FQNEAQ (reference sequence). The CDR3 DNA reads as TGTGCCAGTATGCCTGCCACAGATACGCAGTATTTT. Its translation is CASMPATDTQYF.

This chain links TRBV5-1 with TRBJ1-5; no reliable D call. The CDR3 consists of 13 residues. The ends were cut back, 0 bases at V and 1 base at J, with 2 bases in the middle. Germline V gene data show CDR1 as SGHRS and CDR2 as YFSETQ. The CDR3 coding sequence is TGCGCCAGCAGCTTGGCAAGCAATCAGCCCCAGCATTTT. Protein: CASSLASNQPQHF. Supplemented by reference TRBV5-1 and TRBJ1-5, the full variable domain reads KAGVTQTPRYLIKTRGQQVTLSCSPISGHRSVSWYQQTPGQGLQFLFEYFSETQRNKGNFPGRFSGRQFSNSRSEMNVSTLELGDSALYLCASSLASNQPQHFGDGTRLSIL.

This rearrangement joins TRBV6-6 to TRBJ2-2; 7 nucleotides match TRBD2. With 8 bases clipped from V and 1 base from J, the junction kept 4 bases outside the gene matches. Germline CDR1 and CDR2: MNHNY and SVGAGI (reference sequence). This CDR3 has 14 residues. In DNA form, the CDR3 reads TGTGCCAGCTGGGCGGGGGTGAACACCGGGGAGCTGTTTTTT. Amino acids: CASWAGVNTGELFF.

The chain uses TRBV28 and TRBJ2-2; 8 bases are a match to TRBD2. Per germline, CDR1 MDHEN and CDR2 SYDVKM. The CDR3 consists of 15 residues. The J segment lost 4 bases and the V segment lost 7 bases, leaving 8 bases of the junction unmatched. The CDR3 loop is CASIRREESTGELFF. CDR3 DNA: TGTGCCAGCATCCGGCGGGAGGAGAGCACCGGGGAGCTGTTTTTT.

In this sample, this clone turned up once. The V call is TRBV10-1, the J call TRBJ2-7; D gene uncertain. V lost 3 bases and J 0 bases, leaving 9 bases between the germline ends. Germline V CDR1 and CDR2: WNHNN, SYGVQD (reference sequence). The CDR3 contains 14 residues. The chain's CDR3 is CASSEARSSYEQYF. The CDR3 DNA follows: TGCGCCAGCAGTGAAGCCAGGTCCTCCTACGAGCAGTACTTC.

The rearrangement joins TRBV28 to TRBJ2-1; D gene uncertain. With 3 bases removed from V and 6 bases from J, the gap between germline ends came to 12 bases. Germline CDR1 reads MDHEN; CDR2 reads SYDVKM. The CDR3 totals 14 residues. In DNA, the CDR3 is TGTGCCAGCAGTTTTTTTTTCGGTTCCAATGAGCAGTTCTTC. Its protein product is CASSFFFGSNEQFF.

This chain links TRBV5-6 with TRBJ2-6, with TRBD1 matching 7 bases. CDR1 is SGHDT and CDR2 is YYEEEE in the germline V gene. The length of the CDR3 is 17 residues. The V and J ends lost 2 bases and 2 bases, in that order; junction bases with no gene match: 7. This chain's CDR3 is CASSFGTANPGANVLTF. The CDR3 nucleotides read TGTGCCAGCAGCTTCGGGACAGCCAATCCTGGGGCCAACGTCCTGACTTTC.